This T cell receptor (beta chain) was sequenced for a study of blood T cell repertoires in COVID-19. Repertoires were generated with immunoSEQ multiplex PCR, while TCRdb's copy carries only in-frame clones and drops some. The top ten clones hold approximately 2.2% of a sample with under 350,000 clones, roughly nine tenths of them seen once. This CDR3 region has 13 residues. Germline-derived CDR1 and CDR2 are WNHNN and SYGVQD (reference sequence). Trimming shortened V by 8 bases and J by 1 base, and 11 bases separated the two germline ends. This sequence was found in a man in his fifties or sixties with acute or convalescent COVID-19. The J gene is TRBJ1-1, the V gene TRBV10-1; D remains ambiguous. The material sequenced was peripheral blood. CDR3 sequence: CASAKSRNTEAFF. The CDR3 coding sequence is TGCGCCAGCGCCAAGTCTAGGAACACTGAAGCTTTCTTT.